One sample yielded the 13 T cell receptor beta chains listed below, sequenced in a study of cytomegalovirus exposure and HLA in healthy donors. Data came from immunoSEQ multiplex PCR; TCRdb stores just in-frame clones and leaves some out. Among 150,000 to 160,000 clones listed, more than 70% were seen once. The sample taken for sequencing was PBMCs. The receptors here all came from a human donor in good health.

The rearrangement joins TRBV7-2 to TRBJ1-1; 7 bases match TRBD1. Trimming took 5 bases from V and 4 from J; bases not matched to a gene: 7. The CDR3 loop spans 14 amino acids. Germline CDR1 is SGHTA and CDR2 is FQGNSA. CDR3 region: CASSPGGRVTEAFF. CDR3 DNA sequence: TGTGCCAGCAGCCCAGGGGGGCGAGTCACTGAAGCTTTCTTT.

The J gene is TRBJ2-3, the V gene TRBV6-5; D gene uncertain. Germline V lookup: CDR1 MNHEY, CDR2 SVGAGI. The CDR3 spans 15 residues. Trimming stripped 2 bases from V and 5 bases from J, with 14 bases between. The CDR3 is CASSYRLNPGDTQYF. The CDR3 nucleotides read TGTGCCAGCAGTTACCGGTTAAATCCGGGAGATACGCAGTATTTT.

The V and J genes are TRBV2 and TRBJ1-4; 7 nucleotides match TRBD1. With V trimmed by 5 bases and J by 7 bases, 7 bases remained unmatched. Germline V gene sequence: CDR1 SNHLY, CDR2 FYNNEI. This CDR3 is 14 amino acids long. CDR3 loop: CASSPGTVPEKLFF. The CDR3 nucleotides read TGTGCCAGCAGTCCCGGGACAGTACCTGAAAAACTGTTTTTT.

The chain employs TRBV11-2 and TRBJ1-2; 7 bases map to TRBD1. Trimming cost V 5 bases and J 7 bases; bases outside gene matches: 10. The CDR3 is 14 residues long. Germline-derived CDR1 and CDR2 are SGHAT and FQNNGV. The CDR3 coding sequence is TGTGCCAGCAGCCGCCTCACAGGGGATGGTGGCTACACCTTC. Translating gives CASSRLTGDGGYTF.

This clone has only one observation. V and J are TRBV14 and TRBJ1-2; D not certain. V was shortened by 1 base and J by 3 bases, with 12 bases between the two germline ends. Germline V gives CDR1 SGHDN, CDR2 FVKESK. The CDR3 loop spans 15 amino acids. The CDR3 reads CASSQGPYRDYGYTF. The DNA of the CDR3 is TGTGCCAGCAGCCAAGGACCATACCGGGACTATGGCTACACCTTC.

V gene TRBV16 combines with J gene TRBJ1-1; D is unresolved. The CDR3 spans 14 residues. Trimming left V 8 bases short and J 2 bases short, with 15 bases between. CDR1 is KGHSY, CDR2 FQNENV, per germline. The CDR3 DNA is TGTGCCAGCTTACAGATTTTCGAAAACACTGAAGCTTTCTTT. It encodes CASLQIFENTEAFF.

The chain links TRBV7-2 to TRBJ2-7, with TRBD1 matching over 8 bases. V was clipped by 0 bases and J by 4 bases; unmatched bases: 2. The CDR3 runs 14 residues. CDR1 is SGHTA, CDR2 FQGNSA, per germline. The chain's CDR3 is CASSLADREYEQYF. CDR3 nucleotide sequence: TGTGCCAGCAGCTTAGCGGACAGGGAATACGAGCAGTACTTC.

The V and J genes are TRBV7-8 and TRBJ1-2; TRBD1 agrees at 9 bases. The V segment lost 5 bases and the J segment 4 bases; nucleotides outside the gene matches: 8. The length of the CDR3 is 15 residues. Germline lookup yields CDR1 SGHVS and CDR2 FQNEAQ. DNA for the CDR3: TGTGCCAGCAGCCCTAGGGACAGGGCGACCTATGGCTACACCTTC. This sequence encodes CASSPRDRATYGYTF.

The rearrangement uses TRBV20-1 and TRBJ2-7, with D tentatively TRBD1 (5 bases). The CDR3 is 11 residues long. V lost 6 bases, J lost 7 bases, and 13 bases lay in between. The germline V gene encodes CDR1 DFQATT and CDR2 SNEGSKA (reference sequence). The DNA of the CDR3 is TGCAGTGCCAGGACCAGGGTTGAGCAGTACTTC. Translated: CSARTRVEQYF.

CDR3 bases: TGTGCCAGCAGCACAGAGGTCGGACAGGGCTATGGCTACACCTTC. Its protein product is CASSTEVGQGYGYTF. J is TRBJ1-2 and V is TRBV7-9; 8 bases match TRBD1. V was clipped by 5 bases and J by 4 bases; unmatched bases: 9. CDR1 is SEHNR and CDR2 is FQNEAQ in the germline V gene (reference sequence). CDR3 size: 15 residues.

CDR3: CATSRDRGGMREQYF. The CDR3 DNA sequence: TGTGCCACCAGCAGAGATAGGGGAGGCATGCGAGAGCAGTACTTC. This chain links TRBV15 with TRBJ2-7; maybe TRBD2 (6 bases). Germline loops: CDR1 LNHNV, CDR2 YYDKDF (reference sequence). The CDR3 is 15 amino acids. Trimming stripped 0 bases from V and 7 bases from J, with 16 bases between.

The J gene is TRBJ1-1, the V gene TRBV13; possible D gene TRBD1, 6 bases. Per the germline V gene, CDR1 is PRHDT and CDR2 is FYEKMQ (reference sequence). Trimming pared 3 bases from V and 5 bases from J, leaving 13 bases between. The CDR3 contains 14 residues. CDR3 nucleotide sequence: TGTGCCAGCAGCTTGGGGAAGGGGGGGACTGAAGCTTTCTTT. Protein product: CASSLGKGGTEAFF.

There are a few counts of this clone. The V call is TRBV6-5, the J call TRBJ2-7; D not certain. Trimming removed 6 bases from V and 6 bases from J, with 21 bases in between. The CDR3 length is 15 residues. The germline CDR1 and CDR2 sequences are MNHEY and SVGAGI. The CDR3 coding sequence is TGTGCCAGCAGCGTGGGCCCTTCGAGACGAAGCGAGCAGTACTTC. Protein sequence: CASSVGPSRRSEQYF.